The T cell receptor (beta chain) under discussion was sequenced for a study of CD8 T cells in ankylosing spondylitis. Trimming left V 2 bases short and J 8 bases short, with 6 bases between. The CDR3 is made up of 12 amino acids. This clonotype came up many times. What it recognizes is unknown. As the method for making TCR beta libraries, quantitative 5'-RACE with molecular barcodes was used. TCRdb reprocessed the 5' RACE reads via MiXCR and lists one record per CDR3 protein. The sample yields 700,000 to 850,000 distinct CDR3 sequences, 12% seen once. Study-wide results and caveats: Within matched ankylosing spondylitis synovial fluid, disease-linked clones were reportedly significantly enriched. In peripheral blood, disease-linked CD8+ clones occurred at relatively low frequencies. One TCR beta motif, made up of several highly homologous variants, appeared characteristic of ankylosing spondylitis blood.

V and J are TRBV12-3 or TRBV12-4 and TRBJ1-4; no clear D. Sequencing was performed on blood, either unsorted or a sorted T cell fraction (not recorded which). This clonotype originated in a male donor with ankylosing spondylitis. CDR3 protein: CASSLLGEKLFF. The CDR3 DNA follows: TGTGCCAGCAGTTTATTGGGCGAAAAACTGTTTTTT.